Here is one TCR beta chain with its context. The antigen is not known. Other DNA sequences in this specimen translate into the identical CDR3. PCR used 60 Vbeta primers and 13 Jbeta primers. Some clones are missing from TCRdb's copy, which holds only in-frame ones; the method was immunoSEQ multiplex PCR. The sample lists about 120,000 clones, 78% occurring once. The V and J ends lost 5 bases and 4 bases respectively, with 9 bases between them. CDR3 length: 12 amino acids. Germline V gene sequence: CDR1 LNHDA, CDR2 SQIVND (reference sequence). The data were obtained in a study of cytomegalovirus exposure and HLA in healthy donors. Findings of the study overall: Reported performance of the classifier showed diagnosis of cytomegalovirus status with high specificity and sensitivity. Overall, approximately 150 TCR beta chains were annotated as cytomegalovirus-associated. Beyond CMV serostatus, there was no information to go on about immune exposure.

The chain couples TRBV19 to TRBJ2-7; no definite D call. The TCR sequence derives from a man aged 25 to 45 in good health and CMV-seropositive. The sequenced sample consisted of PBMCs. The CDR3 sequence: CASSETGYEQYF. The CDR3 DNA reads TGTGCCAGTAGTGAGACTGGTTACGAGCAGTACTTC.